This T cell receptor beta chain appears in the sequencing data of a study of long-term antiretroviral therapy in people with HIV. In germline, CDR1 is SQVTM, CDR2 ANQGSEA. This CDR3 is 15 amino acids long. Trimming cost V 0 bases and J 5 bases, with 14 bases left between them. Survey-level resolution applied to immunoSEQ assay v3.0. This table comes from immunoSEQ multiplex PCR, and its TCRdb copy is limited to in-frame clones, with some not included. Among approximately 31,000 clones listed, nearly 90% were seen once. This rearrangement joins TRBV29-1 to TRBJ2-1, with a possible D match to TRBD1 (6 bases). The sequence came from a young man with HIV. The sample in question was unsorted PBMCs, obtained 1.1 years after starting antiretroviral therapy. The CDR3 is CSVEDLRGFDNEQFF. CDR3 coding DNA: TGCAGCGTTGAAGATCTTAGGGGGTTCGACAATGAGCAGTTCTTC.